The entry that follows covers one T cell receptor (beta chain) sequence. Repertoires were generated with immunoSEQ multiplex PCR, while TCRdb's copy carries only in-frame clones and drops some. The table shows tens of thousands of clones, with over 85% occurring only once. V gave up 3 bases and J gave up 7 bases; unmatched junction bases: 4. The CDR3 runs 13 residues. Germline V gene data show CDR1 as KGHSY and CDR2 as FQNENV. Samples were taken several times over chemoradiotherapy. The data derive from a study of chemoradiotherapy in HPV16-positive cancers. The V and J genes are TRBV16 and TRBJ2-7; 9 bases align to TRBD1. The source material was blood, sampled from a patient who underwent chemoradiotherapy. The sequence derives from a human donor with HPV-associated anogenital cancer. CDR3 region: CASSHQQGAEQYF. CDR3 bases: TGTGCCAGCAGCCACCAACAGGGGGCGGAGCAGTACTTC.